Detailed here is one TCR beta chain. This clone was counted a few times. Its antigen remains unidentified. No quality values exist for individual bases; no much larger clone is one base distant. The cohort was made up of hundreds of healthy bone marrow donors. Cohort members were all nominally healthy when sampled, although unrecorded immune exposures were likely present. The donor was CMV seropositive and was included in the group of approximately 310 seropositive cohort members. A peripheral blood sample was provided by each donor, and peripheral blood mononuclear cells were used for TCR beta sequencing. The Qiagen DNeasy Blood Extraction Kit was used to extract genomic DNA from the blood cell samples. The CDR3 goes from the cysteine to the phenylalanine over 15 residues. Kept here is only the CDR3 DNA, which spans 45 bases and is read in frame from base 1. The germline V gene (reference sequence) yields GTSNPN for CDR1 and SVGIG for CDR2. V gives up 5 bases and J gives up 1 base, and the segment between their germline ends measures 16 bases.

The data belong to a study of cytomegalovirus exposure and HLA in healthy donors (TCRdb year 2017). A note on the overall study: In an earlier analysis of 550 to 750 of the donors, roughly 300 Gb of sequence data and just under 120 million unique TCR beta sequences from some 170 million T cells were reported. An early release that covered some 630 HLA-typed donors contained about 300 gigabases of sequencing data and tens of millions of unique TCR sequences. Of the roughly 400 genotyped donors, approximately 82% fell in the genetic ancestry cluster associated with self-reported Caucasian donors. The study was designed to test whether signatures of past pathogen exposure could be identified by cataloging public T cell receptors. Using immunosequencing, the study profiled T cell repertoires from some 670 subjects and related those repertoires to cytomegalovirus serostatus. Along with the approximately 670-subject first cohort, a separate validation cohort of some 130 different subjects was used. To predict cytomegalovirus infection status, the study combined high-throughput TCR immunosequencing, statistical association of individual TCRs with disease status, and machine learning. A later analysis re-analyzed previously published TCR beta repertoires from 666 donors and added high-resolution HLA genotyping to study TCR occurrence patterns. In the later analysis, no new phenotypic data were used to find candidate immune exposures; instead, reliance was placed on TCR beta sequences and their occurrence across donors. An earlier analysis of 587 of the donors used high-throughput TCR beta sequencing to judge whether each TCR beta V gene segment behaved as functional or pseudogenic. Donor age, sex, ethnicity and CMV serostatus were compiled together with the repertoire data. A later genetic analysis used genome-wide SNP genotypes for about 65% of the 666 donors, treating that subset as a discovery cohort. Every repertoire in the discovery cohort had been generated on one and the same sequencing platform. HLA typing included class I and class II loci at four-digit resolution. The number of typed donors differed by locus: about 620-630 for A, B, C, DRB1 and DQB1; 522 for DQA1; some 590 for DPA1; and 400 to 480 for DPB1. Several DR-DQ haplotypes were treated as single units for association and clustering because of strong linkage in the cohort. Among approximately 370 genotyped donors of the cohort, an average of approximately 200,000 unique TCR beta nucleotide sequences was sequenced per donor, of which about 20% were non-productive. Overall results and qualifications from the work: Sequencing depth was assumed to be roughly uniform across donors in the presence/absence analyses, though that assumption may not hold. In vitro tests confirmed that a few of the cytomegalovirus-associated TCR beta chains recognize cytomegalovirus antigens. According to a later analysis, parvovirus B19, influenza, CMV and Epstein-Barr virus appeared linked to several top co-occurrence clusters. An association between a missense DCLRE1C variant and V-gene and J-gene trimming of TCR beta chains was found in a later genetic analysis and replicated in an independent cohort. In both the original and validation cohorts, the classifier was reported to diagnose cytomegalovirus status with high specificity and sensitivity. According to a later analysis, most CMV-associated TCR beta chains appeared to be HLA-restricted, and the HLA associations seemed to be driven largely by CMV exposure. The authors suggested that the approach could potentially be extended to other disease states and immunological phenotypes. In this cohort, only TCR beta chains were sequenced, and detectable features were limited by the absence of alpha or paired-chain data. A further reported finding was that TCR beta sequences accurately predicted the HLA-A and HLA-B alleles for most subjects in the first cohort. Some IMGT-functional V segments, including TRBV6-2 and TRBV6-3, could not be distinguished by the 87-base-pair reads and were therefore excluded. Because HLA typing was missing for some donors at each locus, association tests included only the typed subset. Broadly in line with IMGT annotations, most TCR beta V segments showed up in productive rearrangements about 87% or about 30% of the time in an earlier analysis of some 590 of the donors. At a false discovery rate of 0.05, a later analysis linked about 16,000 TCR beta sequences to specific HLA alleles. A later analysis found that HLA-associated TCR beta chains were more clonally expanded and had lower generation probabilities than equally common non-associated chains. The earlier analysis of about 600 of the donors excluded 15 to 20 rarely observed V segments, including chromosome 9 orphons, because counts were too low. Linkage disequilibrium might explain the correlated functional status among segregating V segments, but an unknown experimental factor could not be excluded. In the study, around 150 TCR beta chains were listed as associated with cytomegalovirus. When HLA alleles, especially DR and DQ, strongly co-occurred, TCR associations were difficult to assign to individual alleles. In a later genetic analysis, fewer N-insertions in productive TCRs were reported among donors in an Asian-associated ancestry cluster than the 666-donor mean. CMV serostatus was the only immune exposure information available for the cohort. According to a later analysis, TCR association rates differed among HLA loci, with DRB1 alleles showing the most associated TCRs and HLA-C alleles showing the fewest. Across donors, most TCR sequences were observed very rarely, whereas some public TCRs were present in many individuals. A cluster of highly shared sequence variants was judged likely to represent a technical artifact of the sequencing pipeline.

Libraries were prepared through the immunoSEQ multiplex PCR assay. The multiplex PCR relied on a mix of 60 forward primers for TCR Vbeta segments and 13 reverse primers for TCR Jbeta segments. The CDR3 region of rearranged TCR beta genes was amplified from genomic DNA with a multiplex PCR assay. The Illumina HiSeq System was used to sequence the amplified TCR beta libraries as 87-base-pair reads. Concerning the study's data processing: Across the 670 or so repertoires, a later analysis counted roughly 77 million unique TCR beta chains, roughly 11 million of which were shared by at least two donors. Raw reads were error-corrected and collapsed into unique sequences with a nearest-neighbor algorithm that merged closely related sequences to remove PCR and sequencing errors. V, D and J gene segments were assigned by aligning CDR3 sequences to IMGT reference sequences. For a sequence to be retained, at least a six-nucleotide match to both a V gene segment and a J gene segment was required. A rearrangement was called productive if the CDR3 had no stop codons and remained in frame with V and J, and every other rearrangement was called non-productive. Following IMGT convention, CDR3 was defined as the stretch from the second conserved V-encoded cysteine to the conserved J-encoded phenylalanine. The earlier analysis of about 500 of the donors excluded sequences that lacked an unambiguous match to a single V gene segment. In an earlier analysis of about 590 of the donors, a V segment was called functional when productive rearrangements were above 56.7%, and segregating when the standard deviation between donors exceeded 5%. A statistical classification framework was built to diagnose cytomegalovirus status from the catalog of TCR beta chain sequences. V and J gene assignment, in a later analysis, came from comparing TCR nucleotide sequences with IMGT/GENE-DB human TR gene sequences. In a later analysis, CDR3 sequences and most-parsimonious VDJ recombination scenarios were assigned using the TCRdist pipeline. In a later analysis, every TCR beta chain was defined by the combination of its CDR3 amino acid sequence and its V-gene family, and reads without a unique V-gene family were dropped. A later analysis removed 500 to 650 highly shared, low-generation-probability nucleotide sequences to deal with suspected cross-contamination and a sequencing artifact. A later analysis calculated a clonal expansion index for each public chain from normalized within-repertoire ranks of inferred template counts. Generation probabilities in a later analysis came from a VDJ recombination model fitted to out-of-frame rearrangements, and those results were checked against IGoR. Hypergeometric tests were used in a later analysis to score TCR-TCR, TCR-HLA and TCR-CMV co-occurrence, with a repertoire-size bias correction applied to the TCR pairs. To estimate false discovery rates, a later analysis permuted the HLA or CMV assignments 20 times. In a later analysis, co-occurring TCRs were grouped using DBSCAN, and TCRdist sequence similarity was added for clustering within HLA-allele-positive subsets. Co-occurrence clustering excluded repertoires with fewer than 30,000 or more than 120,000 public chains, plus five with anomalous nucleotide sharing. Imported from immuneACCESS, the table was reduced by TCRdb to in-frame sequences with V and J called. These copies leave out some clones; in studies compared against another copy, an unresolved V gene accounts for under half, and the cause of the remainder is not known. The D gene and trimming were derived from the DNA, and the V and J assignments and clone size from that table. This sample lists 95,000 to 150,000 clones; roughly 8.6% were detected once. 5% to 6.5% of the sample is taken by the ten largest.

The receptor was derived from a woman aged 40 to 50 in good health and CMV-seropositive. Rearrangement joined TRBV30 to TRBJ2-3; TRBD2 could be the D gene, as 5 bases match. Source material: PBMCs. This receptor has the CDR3 CAWGSGGWGTDTQYF. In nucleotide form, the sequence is TGTGCCTGGGGTTCGGGCGGGTGGGGCACAGATACGCAGTATTTT.